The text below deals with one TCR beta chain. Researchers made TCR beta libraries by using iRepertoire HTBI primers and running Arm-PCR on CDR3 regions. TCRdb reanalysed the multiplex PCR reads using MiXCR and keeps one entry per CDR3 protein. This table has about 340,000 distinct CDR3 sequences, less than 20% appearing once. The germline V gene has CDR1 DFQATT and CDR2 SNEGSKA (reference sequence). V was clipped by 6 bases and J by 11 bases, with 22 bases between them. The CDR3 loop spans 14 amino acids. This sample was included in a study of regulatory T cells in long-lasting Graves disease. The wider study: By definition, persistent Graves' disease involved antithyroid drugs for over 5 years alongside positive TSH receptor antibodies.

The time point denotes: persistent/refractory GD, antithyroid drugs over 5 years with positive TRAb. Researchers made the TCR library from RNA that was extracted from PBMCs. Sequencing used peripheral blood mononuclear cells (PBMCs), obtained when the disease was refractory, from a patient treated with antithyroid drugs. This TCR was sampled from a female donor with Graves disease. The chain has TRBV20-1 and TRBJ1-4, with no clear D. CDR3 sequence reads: CSAAAERASSKLFF. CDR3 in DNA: TGCAGTGCCGCGGCGGAGAGGGCATCCTCGAAACTGTTTTTT.